Sequencing of this T cell receptor beta chain was carried out in a study of blood T cells in healthy people across ages. General study points: The study found more naive CD4+ cells and higher diversity in long-lived than aged donors. While age rose, TCR beta diversity per million T cells dropped in a roughly linear way.

A word on this clonotype: As yet, its antigen is unknown.

A second PCR, run for roughly 7 to 12 cycles, used a sample-barcoded 5' primer plus a J-beta primer mix. From the 5' RACE reads, TCRdb called clonotypes with MiXCR, one entry per CDR3 protein. Of about 800,000 distinct CDR3 sequences listed, 25% are singletons. The V gene lost 6 bases and the J gene lost 9 bases, with 17 bases spanning the gap. CDR1 and CDR2 (germline): MDHEN, SYDVKM. The CDR3 loop spans 13 amino acids. This sample also belongs to another study, concerning T cells of mothers and their children.

The sequencing sample was made of blood. This chain connects TRBV28 to TRBJ1-1; D remains ambiguous. The TCR comes from a boy between 10 and 17 years old in good health. In DNA, the CDR3 is TGTGCCAGCAGACCTTACGAGGTATTTCAAGCTTTCTTT. Residues: CASRPYEVFQAFF.